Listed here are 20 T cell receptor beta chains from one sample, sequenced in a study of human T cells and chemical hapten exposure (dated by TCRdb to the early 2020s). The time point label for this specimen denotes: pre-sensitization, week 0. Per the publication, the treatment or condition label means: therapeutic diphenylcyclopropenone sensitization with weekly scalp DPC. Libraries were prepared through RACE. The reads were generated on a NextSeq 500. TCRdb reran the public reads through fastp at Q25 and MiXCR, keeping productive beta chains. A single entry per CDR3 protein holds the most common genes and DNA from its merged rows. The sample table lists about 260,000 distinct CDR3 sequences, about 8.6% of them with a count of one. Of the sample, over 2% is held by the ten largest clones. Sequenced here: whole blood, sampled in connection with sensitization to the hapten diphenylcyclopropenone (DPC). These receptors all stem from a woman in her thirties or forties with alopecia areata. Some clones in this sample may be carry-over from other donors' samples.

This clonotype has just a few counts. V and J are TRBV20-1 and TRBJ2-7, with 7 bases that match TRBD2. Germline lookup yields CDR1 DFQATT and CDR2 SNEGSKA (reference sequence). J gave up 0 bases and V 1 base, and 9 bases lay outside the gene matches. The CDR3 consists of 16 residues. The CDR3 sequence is CSARGIDGRSSYEQYF. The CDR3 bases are TGCAGTGCTAGAGGTATAGACGGGAGGAGCTCCTACGAGCAGTACTTC.

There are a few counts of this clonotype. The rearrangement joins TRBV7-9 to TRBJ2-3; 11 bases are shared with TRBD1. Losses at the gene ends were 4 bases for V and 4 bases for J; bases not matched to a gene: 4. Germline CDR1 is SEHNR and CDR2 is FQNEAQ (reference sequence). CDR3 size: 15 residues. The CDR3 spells CASSSRTGGADTQYF. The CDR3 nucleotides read TGTGCCAGCAGCTCTAGGACAGGGGGCGCAGATACGCAGTATTTT.

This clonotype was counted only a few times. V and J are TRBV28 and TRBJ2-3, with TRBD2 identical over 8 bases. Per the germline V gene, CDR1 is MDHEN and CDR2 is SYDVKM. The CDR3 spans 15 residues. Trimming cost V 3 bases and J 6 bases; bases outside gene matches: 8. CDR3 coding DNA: TGTGCCAGCAGTTTCGAGACTAGCGTATCGGATACGCAGTATTTT. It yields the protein CASSFETSVSDTQYF.

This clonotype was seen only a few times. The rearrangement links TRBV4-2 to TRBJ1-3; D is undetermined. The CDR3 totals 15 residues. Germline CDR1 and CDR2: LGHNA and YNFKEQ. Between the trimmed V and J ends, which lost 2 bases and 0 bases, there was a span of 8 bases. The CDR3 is CASSQTTNSGNTIYF. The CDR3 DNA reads TGTGCCAGCAGCCAAACCACAAACTCTGGAAACACCATATATTTT.

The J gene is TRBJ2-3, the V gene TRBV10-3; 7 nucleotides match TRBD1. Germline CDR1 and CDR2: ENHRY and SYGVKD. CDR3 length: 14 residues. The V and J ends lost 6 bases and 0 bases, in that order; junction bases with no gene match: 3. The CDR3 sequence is CAIRDRPSTDTQYF. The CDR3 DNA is TGTGCCATCAGGGACAGGCCCAGCACAGATACGCAGTATTTT.

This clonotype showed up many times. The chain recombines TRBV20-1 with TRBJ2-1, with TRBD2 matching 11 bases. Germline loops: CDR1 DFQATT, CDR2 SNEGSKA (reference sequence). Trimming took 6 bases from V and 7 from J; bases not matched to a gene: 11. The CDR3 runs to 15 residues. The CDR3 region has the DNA TGCAGTGCCGGGGCGGGCACTAGCGGGAGAAATGAGCAGTTCTTC. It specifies CSAGAGTSGRNEQFF.

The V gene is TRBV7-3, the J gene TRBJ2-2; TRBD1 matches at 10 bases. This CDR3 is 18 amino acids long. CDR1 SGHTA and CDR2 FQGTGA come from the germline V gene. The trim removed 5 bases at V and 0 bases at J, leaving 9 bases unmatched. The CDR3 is CASSAAPGQGANTGELFF. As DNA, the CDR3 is TGTGCCAGCAGCGCCGCGCCTGGACAGGGGGCGAACACCGGGGAGCTGTTTTTT.

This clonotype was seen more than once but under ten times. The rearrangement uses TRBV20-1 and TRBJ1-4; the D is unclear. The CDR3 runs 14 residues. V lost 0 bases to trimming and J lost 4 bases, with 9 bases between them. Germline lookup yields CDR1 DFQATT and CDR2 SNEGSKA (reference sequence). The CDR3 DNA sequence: TGCAGTGCTAGAGAAGGCAGCTATAATGAAAAACTGTTTTTT. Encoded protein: CSAREGSYNEKLFF.

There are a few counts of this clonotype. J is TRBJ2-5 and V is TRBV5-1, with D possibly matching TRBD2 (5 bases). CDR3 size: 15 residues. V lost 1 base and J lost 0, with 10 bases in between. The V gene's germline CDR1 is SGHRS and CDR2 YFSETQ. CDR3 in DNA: TGCGCCAGCAGCTTGCAAGCGGTTTACCAAGAGACCCAGTACTTC. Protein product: CASSLQAVYQETQYF.

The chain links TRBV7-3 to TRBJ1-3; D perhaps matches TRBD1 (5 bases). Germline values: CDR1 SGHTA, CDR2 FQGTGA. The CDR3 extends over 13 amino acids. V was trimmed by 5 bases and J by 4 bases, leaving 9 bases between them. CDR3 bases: TGTGCCAGCAGCCGGGGCCTCGGAAACACCATATATTTT. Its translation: CASSRGLGNTIYF.

CDR3 sequence (DNA): TGCGCCAGCAGCTCGGCGGCGGGCACCGGGGAGCTGTTTTTT. Its translation: CASSSAAGTGELFF. V usage is TRBV5-1 and J usage is TRBJ2-2; a weak D match, TRBD2 (5 bases). The germline V and J ends were trimmed by 3 bases and 4 bases, with 10 bases remaining between them. The V gene's germline CDR1 is SGHRS and CDR2 YFSETQ. This CDR3 has 14 residues.

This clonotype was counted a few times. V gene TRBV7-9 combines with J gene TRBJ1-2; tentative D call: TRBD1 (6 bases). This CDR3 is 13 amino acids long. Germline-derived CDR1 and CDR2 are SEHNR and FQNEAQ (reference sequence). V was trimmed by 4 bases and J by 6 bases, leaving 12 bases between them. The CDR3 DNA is TGTGCCAGCAGCTCCACAGGGATTAATGGCTACACCTTC. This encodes CASSSTGINGYTF.

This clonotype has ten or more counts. This chain's CDR3 is CASSPLGETQYF. Written as DNA, the CDR3 is TGTGCCAGCAGCCCCCTAGGGGAGACCCAGTACTTC. This chain joins TRBV12-3 or TRBV12-4 and TRBJ2-5; D is uncertain. CDR3 size: 12 residues. V was clipped by 6 bases and J by 5 bases, with 10 bases between them.

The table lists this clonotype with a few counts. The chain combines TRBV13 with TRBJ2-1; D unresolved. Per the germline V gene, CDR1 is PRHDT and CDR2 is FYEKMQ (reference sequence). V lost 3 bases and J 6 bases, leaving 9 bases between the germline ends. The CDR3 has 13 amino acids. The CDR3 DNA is TGTGCCAGCAGCTTCTTACCTCCCAATGAGCAGTTCTTC. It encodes CASSFLPPNEQFF.

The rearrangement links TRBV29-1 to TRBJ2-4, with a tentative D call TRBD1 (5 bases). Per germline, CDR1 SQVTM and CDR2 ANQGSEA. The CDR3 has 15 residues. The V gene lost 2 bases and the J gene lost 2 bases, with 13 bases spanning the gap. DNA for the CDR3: TGCAGCGTTGAATGGGTGGCAGGGACCAAAAACATTCAGTACTTC. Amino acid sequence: CSVEWVAGTKNIQYF.

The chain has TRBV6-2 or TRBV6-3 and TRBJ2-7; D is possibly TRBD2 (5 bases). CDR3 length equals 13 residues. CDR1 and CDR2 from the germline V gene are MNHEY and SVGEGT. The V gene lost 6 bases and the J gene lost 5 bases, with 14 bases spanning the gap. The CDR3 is CASSQLEVNEQYF. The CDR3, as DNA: TGTGCCAGCAGCCAACTAGAAGTCAACGAGCAGTACTTC.

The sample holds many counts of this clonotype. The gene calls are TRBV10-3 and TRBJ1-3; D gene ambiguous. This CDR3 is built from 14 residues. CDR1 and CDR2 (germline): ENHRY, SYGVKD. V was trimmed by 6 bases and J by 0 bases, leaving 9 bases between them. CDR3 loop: CAIRTVSSGNTIYF. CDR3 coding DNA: TGTGCCATCAGGACGGTGAGCTCTGGAAACACCATATATTTT.

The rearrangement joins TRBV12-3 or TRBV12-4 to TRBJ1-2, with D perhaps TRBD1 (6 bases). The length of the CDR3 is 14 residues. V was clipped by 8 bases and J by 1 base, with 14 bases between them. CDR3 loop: CASVPQDSNYGYTF. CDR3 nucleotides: TGTGCCAGCGTTCCCCAGGACAGTAACTATGGCTACACCTTC.

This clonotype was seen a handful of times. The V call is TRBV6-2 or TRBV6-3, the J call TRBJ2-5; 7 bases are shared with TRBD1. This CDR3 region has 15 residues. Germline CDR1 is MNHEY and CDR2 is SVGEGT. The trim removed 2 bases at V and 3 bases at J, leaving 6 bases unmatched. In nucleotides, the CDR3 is TGTGCCAGCAGTTACCTTCGACAGGGTAAAGAGACCCAGTACTTC. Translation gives CASSYLRQGKETQYF.

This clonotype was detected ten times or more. CDR3: CSARDRGSNQPQHF. CDR3 in DNA: TGCAGTGCTAGAGATAGAGGGAGCAATCAGCCCCAGCATTTT. V usage is TRBV20-1 and J usage is TRBJ1-5, with no clear D. CDR3 length equals 14 residues. CDR1 is DFQATT, CDR2 SNEGSKA, per germline (reference sequence). V was pared by 0 bases and J by 1 base, with 7 bases between.